Reported below is one TCR beta chain. This sample is part of a study of cytomegalovirus exposure and HLA in healthy donors. Vbeta (60) and Jbeta (13) primers were used in the PCR. Clones were sequenced by immunoSEQ multiplex PCR, and TCRdb holds only the in-frame ones, with some missing. The sample has about 200,000 clones, roughly 80% seen once; the top ten hold about 6.4%. The clonotype originates from a man aged 35 to 55 in good health and CMV-seropositive. The material sequenced was PBMCs.

The CDR3 nucleotides read TGTGCCAGTAGTTCGAGCGGGGCCCCCGGGGAGACCCAGTACTTC. It is translated as CASSSSGAPGETQYF. The chain carries TRBV19 and TRBJ2-5; 7 nucleotides line up with TRBD2. The CDR3 sequence is 15 residues long. CDR1 is LNHDA and CDR2 is SQIVND in the germline V gene (reference sequence). V was pared by 5 bases and J by 5 bases, with 11 bases of the junction left unmatched.